This T cell receptor beta chain was documented in a study of vaccination and CD4 T cells after COVID-19. Study results and limitations: Although the median of SARS-CoV-2-reactive clonotypes rose from roughly 21 to 40, the change was not significant.

Time point meaning: late sampling 161 to 241 days after vaccination in a few convalescent patients. As to treatment: roughly 10-day PBMC culture with coronavirus spike peptide pools or control peptides (ViraFEST assay). Positive PCR dates ranged from March to December 2020; these dates predated US Alpha, Beta and Delta variants. Fresh IL-2 medium was used to replace half of the medium on days 3 and 7. This CDR3 contains 13 residues. The ends lost 4 bases at V and 5 bases at J; junction bases unmatched: 2. CDR1 is SGHVS and CDR2 is FQNEAQ in the germline V gene. An Oncomine TCR Beta short-read assay was used to sequence the DNA from cultured CD4+ T cells. TCRdb re-derived calls from the PCR reads in MiXCR, one entry per CDR3 protein. Among approximately 24,000 distinct CDR3 sequences listed, around 28% were seen once. In the case of this clonotype: Its antigen is not known.

The chain combines TRBV7-8 with TRBJ2-3, with 8 bases fitting TRBD2. The sequences come from CD4+ T cells from blood, cultured in vitro, collected about 7 months after SARS-CoV-2 vaccination. The sequence was collected from a human donor who had recovered from COVID-19. CDR3 bases: TGTGCCAGCAGCTCTAGCGGGCTAGATACGCAGTATTTT. Translating it yields CASSSSGLDTQYF.